The 17 T cell receptor beta chains below were found in one sample sequenced in a study of CXCR3-negative and CXCR3-positive naive CD8 T cells. It was by 5' RACE with UMI labels that the TRB cDNA libraries were prepared. TCRdb reanalyzed the 5' RACE reads and collapses them to one entry per CDR3 protein, without DNA. The clone table shows just over 60,000 distinct CDR3 sequences, with the ten largest holding roughly 4.2%. Sequencing was carried out using naive CXCR3- CD8+ T cells from blood. Specified subset: CD45RO-CCR7+CD27+CD95- naive CD8+ T cells lacking CXCR3 (TNR3-). Every receptor here comes from a human donor in good health. Some clones in this sample may be carry-over from other donors' samples.

The rearrangement links TRBV12-3 or TRBV12-4 to TRBJ1-5; with no DNA, the TCRdb D assignment of TRBD1 cannot be verified. This CDR3 has 15 amino acids. The CDR3 is CATGIDYGGNQPQHF.

V is TRBV25-1 and J is TRBJ2-7. Germline assignment: CDR1 MGHDK and CDR2 SYGVNS. This CDR3 is built from 11 residues. CDR3 sequence reads: CASSVQVEQYF.

V gene TRBV6-2 or TRBV6-3 combines with J gene TRBJ2-1; TCRdb returns TRBD1, unconfirmable since there is no DNA. The CDR3 contains 16 residues. Germline V gene lookup returns CDR1 MNHEY and CDR2 SVGEGT. This chain's CDR3 is CASSFGLDRVLDEQFF.

This CDR3 is CASSQDRVETQYF. The J gene is TRBJ2-5, the V gene TRBV4-1. The germline CDR1 and CDR2 sequences are MGHRA and YSYEKL. The CDR3 is 13 residues long.

The chain uses TRBV7-2 and TRBJ1-2; TCRdb designates TRBD1, a call that cannot be tested without DNA. Germline values: CDR1 SGHTA, CDR2 FQGNSA. The CDR3 covers 14 residues. Here the CDR3 reads CASSFAQGNYGYTF.

The chain joins TRBV12-3 or TRBV12-4 to TRBJ2-3. There are 11 residues in the CDR3. CDR3 protein: CASRNTDTQYF.

J is TRBJ2-1 and V is TRBV29-1; there is no DNA to check the TCRdb D call of TRBD1. The CDR3 is 12 residues long. The germline gives CDR1 SQVTM, CDR2 ANQGSEA. The CDR3 here is CSGRQGFNEQFF.

The chain uses TRBV29-1 and TRBJ2-7; the D gene TCRdb calls, TRBD1, cannot be checked with no DNA. Germline V gene data show CDR1 as SQVTM and CDR2 as ANQGSEA. The CDR3 spans 15 residues. CDR3 sequence: CSVEVTQGVVDEQYF.

The rearrangement joins TRBV4-1 to TRBJ1-1; TCRdb outputs TRBD1, but without DNA this stays unchecked. The CDR3 is 15 residues long. CDR1 is MGHRA and CDR2 is YSYEKL in the germline V gene. CDR3 sequence reads: CASSQDPGVDTEAFF.

This chain connects TRBV29-1 to TRBJ1-1; TCRdb's assignment of TRBD1 cannot be checked, as there is no DNA. The germline V gene has CDR1 SQVTM and CDR2 ANQGSEA. The CDR3 spans 14 residues. The CDR3 reads CSVEYGTGNTEAFF.

This sequence joins TRBV28 and TRBJ2-2; TCRdb's D gene call, TRBD1, goes unchecked for lack of DNA. The CDR3 is 14 amino acids. The germline V gene encodes CDR1 MDHEN and CDR2 SYDVKM. The CDR3 is CASCPGQGSRELFF.

V is TRBV29-1 and J is TRBJ2-5; TCRdb names TRBD2, which stays unverified in the absence of DNA. Germline CDR1 and CDR2: SQVTM and ANQGSEA. This CDR3 spans 15 amino acids. CDR3 residues: CSVDPQGGWQETQYF.

The chain carries TRBV4-3 and TRBJ2-7. This CDR3 is built from 14 residues. The germline V gene has CDR1 LGHNA and CDR2 YSLEER. CDR3: CASSQVQSPYEQYF.

This chain links TRBV6-2 or TRBV6-3 with TRBJ1-3; TCRdb indicates TRBD1, and absent DNA this call remains unverified. The CDR3 runs 15 residues. Germline CDR1 is MNHEY and CDR2 is SVGEGT. CDR3 residues: CASRPTGGPGNTIYF.

The chain combines TRBV7-9 with TRBJ2-3; TCRdb designates TRBD1, a call that cannot be tested without DNA. Germline CDR1 and CDR2: SEHNR and FQNEAQ (reference sequence). The CDR3 length is 16 residues. The CDR3: CASSSRDKLFTDTQYF.

V is TRBV5-6 and J is TRBJ2-1; the D call of TRBD1 rests on TCRdb alone, since no DNA is present to check it. There are 15 residues in the CDR3. Germline lookup yields CDR1 SGHDT and CDR2 YYEEEE. This chain's CDR3 is CASSLWTGPYNEQFF.

The V and J genes are TRBV29-1 and TRBJ2-3; the TCRdb D gene call, TRBD2, has no DNA to confirm it. The germline gives CDR1 SQVTM, CDR2 ANQGSEA. This CDR3 is built from 15 residues. This chain's CDR3 is CSVEGGGSQADTQYF.